This T cell receptor beta chain came from a study of brain T cells in children with intractable seizures. Assay used: immunoSEQ multiplex PCR; TCRdb lists only in-frame clones, some missing. The sample has about 64,000 clones; 95% to 97% are singletons. The sequenced cases were selected for having the highest brain T cell transcript signatures. Before surgery, patients took at least one anti-epileptic drug. A word on this clone: Its antigen is not identified.

Study-wide findings and caveats: HCMV serostatus was not known, and viral specificity came from CDR3 similarity only. Clones missing pre-surgery may reflect undersampling of that blood sample.

There are 14 residues in the CDR3. CDR1 and CDR2 from the germline V gene are ENHRY and SYGVKD. Between the trimmed V and J ends, which lost 7 bases and 4 bases, there was a span of 13 bases. This chain links TRBV10-3 with TRBJ2-2; D remains ambiguous. The TCR originated in a boy younger than two with focal cortical dysplasia and intractable seizures. The source was peripheral blood, collected at surgery. This chain's CDR3 is CAITAGYFTGELFF. CDR3 DNA: TGTGCCATCACCGCCGGTTACTTCACCGGGGAGCTGTTTTTT.